The 15 T cell receptor beta chains below come from one sample, sequenced in a study of T-cell reconstitution after alpha-beta-depleted transplantation in children. TCRbeta library preparation incorporated unique molecular identifiers. TCRdb reprocessed the PCR reads with MiXCR, giving one entry per CDR3 protein. The sample includes 670,000 or so distinct CDR3 sequences, about an eighth seen only once; the top ten take 0.79%. The source was PBMCs, collected before TCRalphabeta/CD19-depleted stem cell transplant. Receptors originate from a girl aged 2-10 years with congenital amegakaryocytic thrombocytopenia, due to receive a stem cell transplant.

V is TRBV12-3 or TRBV12-4 and J is TRBJ2-4; D perhaps matches TRBD2 (6 bases). The CDR3 consists of 13 residues. Between the trimmed V and J ends, which lost 9 bases and 7 bases, there was a span of 16 bases. The CDR3 coding sequence is TGTGCCAGTAGGGCGGGATGGGCGAACATTCAGTACTTC. This gives the protein CASRAGWANIQYF.

This chain's CDR3 is CASSLGTVGREPQHF. In nucleotides, the CDR3 is TGCGCCAGCAGCTTGGGGACAGTGGGCCGTGAGCCCCAGCATTTT. The chain combines TRBV5-1 with TRBJ1-5; tentative D call: TRBD1 (6 bases). The germline V and J ends were trimmed by 0 bases and 8 bases, with 15 bases remaining between them. The CDR3 sequence is 15 residues long. Germline CDR1 is SGHRS and CDR2 is YFSETQ.

Many counts were recorded for this clonotype. The CDR3 sequence is CSARDGIYEQYF. In nucleotides, the CDR3 is TGCAGCGCGCGGGACGGGATCTACGAGCAGTACTTC. This rearrangement joins TRBV29-1 to TRBJ2-7, with a possible D match to TRBD2 (6 bases). The V gene's germline CDR1 is SQVTM and CDR2 ANQGSEA. The CDR3 is made up of 12 amino acids. Trimming removed 7 bases from V and 3 bases from J, with 13 bases in between.

This sequence joins TRBV12-3 or TRBV12-4 and TRBJ2-3; D is unclear. V lost 0 bases and J lost 4, with 14 bases in between. The CDR3 is 16 residues long. The CDR3 bases are TGTGCCAGCAGTTTAGCGGCCCCGTGGACGGCAGATACGCAGTATTTT. This codes for CASSLAAPWTADTQYF.

This clonotype was seen only a few times. V and J are TRBV27 and TRBJ2-7, with 8 bases fitting TRBD1. J lost 1 base, V lost 6 bases, and 8 bases had no gene match. Germline-derived CDR1 and CDR2 are MNHEY and SMNVEV (reference sequence). CDR3 length: 15 residues. The CDR3: CASSKDRGQSYEQYF. The CDR3 DNA is TGTGCCAGCAGCAAAGACAGGGGCCAATCCTACGAGCAGTACTTC.

Many counts were recorded for this clonotype. Germline is not matched at one junction end, which may reflect a read error. This chain links TRBV12-3 or TRBV12-4 with TRBJ1-2, with D unclear. CDR3 size: 10 residues. The CDR3 reads CASSLASGSF. DNA of the CDR3: TGTGCCAGCAGTTTAGCGTCCGGTTCCTTC.

This clonotype has more than one count but fewer than ten. The V call is TRBV2, the J call TRBJ2-7; D possibly corresponds to TRBD2 (5 bases). Trimming took 5 bases from V and 2 from J, leaving 10 bases between them. The CDR3 has 13 amino acids. Germline V gives CDR1 SNHLY, CDR2 FYNNEI. DNA for the CDR3: TGTGCCAGCAGTAGGACTGCCCCCTACGAGCAGTACTTC. Translating it yields CASSRTAPYEQYF. The full variable domain, completed using reference TRBV2 and TRBJ2-7, is EPEVTQTPSHQVTQMGQEVILRCVPISNHLYFYWYRQILGQKVEFLVSFYNNEISEKSEIFDDQFSVERPDGSNFTLKIRSTKLEDSAMYFCASSRTAPYEQYFGPGTRLTVT.

This clonotype appeared many times. V and J are TRBV12-3 or TRBV12-4 and TRBJ2-7; TRBD1 agrees at 8 bases. This CDR3 has 14 residues. V shed 3 bases, J shed 5 bases, and the junction held 6 bases outside the gene matches. The CDR3 loop is CASSFPGQGDEQYF. The CDR3 bases are TGTGCCAGCAGTTTCCCTGGACAGGGTGACGAGCAGTACTTC.

V and J are TRBV25-1 and TRBJ2-7, with 10 bases matching TRBD1. Germline V gene data show CDR1 as MGHDK and CDR2 as SYGVNS. This CDR3 has 17 residues. The V and J ends lost 0 bases and 7 bases, in that order; junction bases with no gene match: 12. CDR3 DNA: TGTGCCAGCAGTGAATACCTGGCTGGGACAGGGGAGGAAGAGCAGTACTTC. Amino acids: CASSEYLAGTGEEEQYF.

About this clonotype: This may stem from a read error, because a much larger clone lies one nucleotide away. The rearrangement joins TRBV29-1 to TRBJ2-2, with D perhaps matching TRBD2 (5 bases). This CDR3 is built from 14 residues. Germline-derived CDR1 and CDR2 are SQVTM and ANQGSEA. This CDR3 is CSVNDGPLAGELSF. CDR3 nucleotides: TGCAGCGTCAACGACGGCCCTCTGGCCGGGGAGCTGTCTTTT.

There are many counts of this clonotype. The V and J genes are TRBV29-1 and TRBJ1-1; D call uncertain. The germline gives CDR1 SQVTM, CDR2 ANQGSEA. Trimming left V 4 bases short and J 2 bases short, with 5 bases between. CDR3 length: 11 residues. CDR3 protein: CSVVFNTEAFF. Here the CDR3 DNA reads TGCAGCGTTGTGTTTAACACTGAAGCTTTCTTT.

This clonotype was picked up many times. The genes are TRBV25-1 and TRBJ2-3; D possibly corresponds to TRBD1 (6 bases). Per germline, CDR1 MGHDK and CDR2 SYGVNS. The CDR3 covers 19 residues. Trimming took 8 bases from V and 2 from J, leaving 29 bases between them. CDR3 bases: TGTGCCAGCGCCCGCAGCAGGACAGAAGCTACACTTAACACAGATACGCAGTATTTT. This encodes CASARSRTEATLNTDTQYF.

This clonotype has only a few counts. The chain has TRBV7-9 and TRBJ2-1; TRBD2 aligns across 9 bases. The trim removed 4 bases at V and 6 bases at J, leaving 4 bases unmatched. The V gene's germline CDR1 is SEHNR and CDR2 FQNEAQ (reference sequence). The CDR3 loop spans 14 amino acids. The CDR3 DNA follows: TGTGCCAGCAGCTCGACTAGCGGAGGCAATGAGCAGTTCTTC. This codes for CASSSTSGGNEQFF.

The chain joins TRBV15 to TRBJ2-3; 16 bases align to TRBD2. The J segment lost 0 bases and the V segment lost 0 bases, leaving 6 bases of the junction unmatched. This CDR3 comprises 20 residues. Germline V CDR1 and CDR2: LNHNV, YYDKDF (reference sequence). The chain's CDR3 is CATSRDLGTSGRESTDTQYF. The CDR3 nucleotides read TGTGCCACCAGCAGAGATCTAGGGACTAGCGGGAGGGAAAGCACAGATACGCAGTATTTT.

This clonotype was detected many times. This chain links TRBV5-1 with TRBJ2-5; maybe TRBD1 (5 bases). Germline V gene lookup returns CDR1 SGHRS and CDR2 YFSETQ. The V end lost 5 bases, the J end lost 2 bases, and 16 bases lay between the germline ends. CDR3 length: 15 amino acids. Written as DNA, the CDR3 is TGCGCCAGCAGAACCCACCGCCAGGGACAAGAGACCCAGTACTTC. Translation gives CASRTHRQGQETQYF.